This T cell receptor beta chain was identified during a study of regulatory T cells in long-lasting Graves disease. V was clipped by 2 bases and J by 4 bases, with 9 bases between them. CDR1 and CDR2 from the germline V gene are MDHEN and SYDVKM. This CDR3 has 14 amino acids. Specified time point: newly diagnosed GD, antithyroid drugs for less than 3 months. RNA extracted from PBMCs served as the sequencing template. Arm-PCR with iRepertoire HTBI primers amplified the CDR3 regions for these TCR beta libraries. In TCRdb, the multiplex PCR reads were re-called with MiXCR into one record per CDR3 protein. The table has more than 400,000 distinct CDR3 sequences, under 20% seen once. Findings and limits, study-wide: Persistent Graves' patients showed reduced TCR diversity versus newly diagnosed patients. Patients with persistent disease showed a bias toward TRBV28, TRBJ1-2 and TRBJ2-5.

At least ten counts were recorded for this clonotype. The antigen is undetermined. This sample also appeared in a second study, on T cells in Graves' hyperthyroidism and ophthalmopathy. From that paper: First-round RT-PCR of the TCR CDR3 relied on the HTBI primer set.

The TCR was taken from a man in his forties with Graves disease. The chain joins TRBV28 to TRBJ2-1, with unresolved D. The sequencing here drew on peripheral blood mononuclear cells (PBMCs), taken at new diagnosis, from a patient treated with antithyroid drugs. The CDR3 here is CASSLGPPYNEQFF. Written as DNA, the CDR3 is TGTGCCAGCAGTTTAGGTCCACCATACAATGAGCAGTTCTTC.